The clone carrying this TCR beta chain has a handful of counts. The data were taken from a study of T cells after somatic rescue of genetic block. Profiling relied on immunoSEQ multiplex PCR, and the TCRdb table lists in-frame clones only, not all of them. The table lists 15,000 or so clones, 72% of them singletons. The trim removed 5 bases at V and 0 bases at J, leaving 7 bases unmatched. The germline V gene encodes CDR1 LNHDA and CDR2 SQIVND (reference sequence). The CDR3 covers 16 residues. The rearrangement uses TRBV19 and TRBJ1-3; 7 bases fit TRBD1. The sequence was collected from a boy aged 10-17 years. The sequencing sample was made of peripheral blood mononuclear cells (PBMCs). The CDR3 loop is CASSPWDSGSGNTIYF. The CDR3 nucleotides are TGTGCCAGTAGTCCCTGGGACAGTGGCTCTGGAAACACCATATATTTT.